This passage covers 16 T cell receptor beta chains from one sample sequenced in a study of T cell clusters in autoimmune cytopenias. Multiplex touch-down PCR amplified TRB using TRB-A and TRB-B pools in one tube. TCRdb reprocessed the multiplex PCR reads and keeps a single row for each CDR3 protein, giving no DNA. The repertoire table contains about 12,000 distinct CDR3 sequences. Each sample's input was roughly 270 ng genomic DNA, 35,000 to 40,000 genome equivalents. The same data also went into a second study, on T cell repertoires in aging, cancer and after chemotherapy.

The sample comprised peripheral blood. The origin of the receptors is a human donor in good health.

Measured by frequency, this clonotype is medium-sized. J is TRBJ1-1 and V is TRBV6-5; TCRdb selects TRBD1, and the lack of DNA leaves this call unchecked. The CDR3 covers 12 residues. Germline V gives CDR1 MNHEY, CDR2 SVGAGI. The CDR3 loop is CASSQGSTEAFF.

By frequency, this clonotype registers medium-sized. CDR3 region: CASSYRTGIYNEQFF. V and J are TRBV7-2 and TRBJ2-1; absent DNA, TCRdb's TRBD1 call cannot be checked. The CDR3 consists of 15 residues. Germline V gene lookup returns CDR1 SGHTA and CDR2 FQGNSA.

The CDR3 spells CATSEHDRGAYNEQFF. V usage is TRBV24-1 and J usage is TRBJ2-1; lacking DNA, the TRBD1 call made by TCRdb goes unchecked. CDR3 length equals 16 residues. Germline lookup yields CDR1 KGHDR and CDR2 SFDVKD.

Judged by frequency, this clonotype is medium-sized. V and J are TRBV6-5 and TRBJ1-1. CDR3 length: 11 amino acids. Germline lookup yields CDR1 MNHEY and CDR2 SVGAGI. The CDR3 region is CASKGNTEAFF.

The chain has TRBV27 and TRBJ2-3; TCRdb reports TRBD1, a call that lacks DNA to check it against. The CDR3 has 15 residues. Germline loops: CDR1 MNHEY, CDR2 SMNVEV (reference sequence). The CDR3 reads CASRRSTGVADTQYF.

Considering frequency, this clonotype is medium-sized. This chain connects TRBV6-1 to TRBJ2-7; TCRdb's D gene call, TRBD1, goes unchecked for lack of DNA. The CDR3 runs 12 residues. Germline loops: CDR1 MNHNS, CDR2 SASEGT. CDR3 sequence: CASSGQFYEQYF.

The chain is built from TRBV4-3 and TRBJ1-2; with no DNA, the TCRdb D assignment of TRBD1 cannot be verified. There are 14 residues in the CDR3. CDR1 LGHNA and CDR2 YSLEER come from the germline V gene. The CDR3 loop is CASSPGQGAGGYTF.

The chain employs TRBV19 and TRBJ1-1; the TCRdb D gene call, TRBD1, has no DNA to confirm it. Germline lookup yields CDR1 LNHDA and CDR2 SQIVND (reference sequence). The length of the CDR3 is 14 residues. This CDR3 reads CASSLSGRNTEAFF.

The chain combines TRBV27 with TRBJ2-7; TCRdb's D gene call, TRBD1, goes unchecked for lack of DNA. The CDR3 consists of 14 residues. Germline CDR1 and CDR2: MNHEY and SMNVEV (reference sequence). The CDR3 spells CASSSGGAFYEQYF.

Its frequency marks this clonotype as medium-sized. The chain has TRBV15 and TRBJ1-4. The CDR3 is made up of 14 amino acids. Germline CDR1 reads LNHNV; CDR2 reads YYDKDF (reference sequence). The CDR3 reads CATSPRVYNEKLFF.

The rearrangement links TRBV7-2 to TRBJ2-7; TCRdb reports TRBD1, a call that lacks DNA to check it against. Germline V gives CDR1 SGHTA, CDR2 FQGNSA. The CDR3 is 14 amino acids. The CDR3 spells CASGRSGQGSEQYF.

This clonotype is identified as medium-sized from frequency. CDR3 loop: CASRAGWNSPLHF. The rearrangement uses TRBV19 and TRBJ1-6; TCRdb's assignment of TRBD1 cannot be checked, as there is no DNA. CDR1 is LNHDA and CDR2 is SQIVND in the germline V gene (reference sequence). The CDR3 consists of 13 residues.

Frequency places this clonotype as medium-sized. V is TRBV19 and J is TRBJ2-1; the D gene TCRdb calls, TRBD1, cannot be checked with no DNA. The CDR3 length is 13 residues. The germline CDR1 and CDR2 sequences are LNHDA and SQIVND (reference sequence). Here the CDR3 reads CASEQDRGGLQFF.

The chain combines TRBV12-3 or TRBV12-4 with TRBJ1-5. CDR3 length: 13 amino acids. CDR3 residues: CASSLGNNQPQHF.

V is TRBV27 and J is TRBJ2-7; TCRdb's assignment of TRBD1 cannot be checked, as there is no DNA. This CDR3 spans 16 amino acids. Germline V lookup: CDR1 MNHEY, CDR2 SMNVEV (reference sequence). The CDR3 here is CASSPGWDRGKYEQYF.

The chain employs TRBV4-3 and TRBJ1-3. From germline, CDR1 is LGHNA and CDR2 YSLEER. The CDR3 covers 15 residues. The CDR3 loop reads CASSRATGSGNTIYF.